Listed below are T cell receptor beta chains from one sample, sequenced in a study of blood T cell repertoires in COVID-19. Sequenced by immunoSEQ multiplex PCR; TCRdb stores in-frame clones only, minus some. The sample carries some 170,000 clones, roughly 81% recorded once. Source material: peripheral blood. These receptor sequences come from a woman aged 40-49 years with COVID-19, enrolled during active disease. Both conserved end residues are part of each CDR3. Each record gives: clone size, J gene, D gene, V gene, CDR3 DNA, CDR3 protein. The D gene is left open where the match is weak. Not all rows give a size; the values are once, few, many and, for expanded clones, a class.

clone size: NA
J gene: TRBJ2-1
D gene: NA
V gene: TRBV10-2
CDR3 DNA: TGCGCCAGCAGTGACGGTTTCTACAATGAGCAGTTCTTC
CDR3 protein: CASSDGFYNEQFF

clone size: many
J gene: TRBJ2-1
D gene: TRBD2
V gene: TRBV7-2
CDR3 DNA: TGTGCCAGCAGCTTGGGGACTAGCTTCAATGAGCAGTTCTTC
CDR3 protein: CASSLGTSFNEQFF

clone size: few
J gene: TRBJ2-3
D gene: TRBD2
V gene: TRBV9
CDR3 DNA: TGTGCCAGCAGCGTAGTTGGGCGGGAGCTCACAGATACGCAGTATTTT
CDR3 protein: CASSVVGRELTDTQYF

clone size: NA
J gene: TRBJ2-7
D gene: NA
V gene: TRBV27
CDR3 DNA: TGTGCCAGCAGCCCCATCCTCAGGGGGGTGGGCTCCTACGAGCAGTACTTC
CDR3 protein: CASSPILRGVGSYEQYF

clone size: NA
J gene: TRBJ2-1
D gene: TRBD2
V gene: TRBV2
CDR3 DNA: TGTGCCAGCAGCAGGACTAGCGGGAGAATCAATGAGCAGTTCTTC
CDR3 protein: CASSRTSGRINEQFF

clone size: few
J gene: TRBJ2-2
D gene: NA
V gene: TRBV7-3
CDR3 DNA: TGTGCCAGCAGCTTAAATCCAGGGAACACCGGGGAGCTGTTTTTT
CDR3 protein: CASSLNPGNTGELFF

clone size: once
J gene: TRBJ1-1
D gene: NA
V gene: TRBV7-3
CDR3 DNA: TGTGCCAGCTCCGGGGAGGGGAGGACTGAAGCTTTCTTT
CDR3 protein: CASSGEGRTEAFF

clone size: once
J gene: TRBJ1-4
D gene: NA
V gene: TRBV5-6
CDR3 DNA: TGTGCCAGCAGCTTTTGGGGGCTAAATGAAAAACTGTTTTTT
CDR3 protein: CASSFWGLNEKLFF

clone size: NA
J gene: TRBJ2-7
D gene: NA
V gene: TRBV3-1/TRBV3-2
CDR3 DNA: TGTGCCAGCAGCCAACCGTGGGGGGCCTACGAGCAGTACTTC
CDR3 protein: CASSQPWGAYEQYF

clone size: NA
J gene: TRBJ2-1
D gene: NA
V gene: TRBV4-1
CDR3 DNA: TGCGCCAGCAGCCAAGAATTTCAGGACAGAGGACTCTACAATGAGCAGTTCTTC
CDR3 protein: CASSQEFQDRGLYNEQFF

clone size: NA
J gene: TRBJ2-1
D gene: TRBD1
V gene: TRBV10-3
CDR3 DNA: TGTGCCATCAGTGATTCCAACAGGGGTGGGAATGAGCAGTTCTTC
CDR3 protein: CAISDSNRGGNEQFF

clone size: NA
J gene: TRBJ1-2
D gene: NA
V gene: TRBV24-1
CDR3 DNA: TGTGCCACCAGCGACGTACAGGGCTATGGCTACACCTTC
CDR3 protein: CATSDVQGYGYTF

clone size: NA
J gene: TRBJ2-7
D gene: NA
V gene: TRBV4-1
CDR3 DNA: TGCGCCAGCAGCCAGACTAGCTACGAGCAGTACTTC
CDR3 protein: CASSQTSYEQYF

clone size: NA
J gene: TRBJ2-3
D gene: NA
V gene: TRBV30
CDR3 DNA: TGTGCCTGGAGTGTATCCTCGGGAGATACGCAGTATTTT
CDR3 protein: CAWSVSSGDTQYF

clone size: NA
J gene: TRBJ1-1
D gene: NA
V gene: TRBV6-5
CDR3 DNA: TGTGCCAGCAGTTACGAGGATGAGGGCACTGAAGCTTTCTTT
CDR3 protein: CASSYEDEGTEAFF

clone size: once
J gene: TRBJ1-3
D gene: NA
V gene: TRBV27
CDR3 DNA: TGTGCCAGCAGTCCCCAGGGGCTTGGAAACACCATATATTTT
CDR3 protein: CASSPQGLGNTIYF

clone size: NA
J gene: TRBJ2-1
D gene: NA
V gene: TRBV6-6
CDR3 DNA: TGTGCCAGCAGCAGCCCACGGGCGGGGTCCTACAATGAGCAGTTCTTC
CDR3 protein: CASSSPRAGSYNEQFF

clone size: NA
J gene: TRBJ2-3
D gene: TRBD2
V gene: TRBV7-3
CDR3 DNA: TGTGCCAGCACCCGTAGCGGGAGGAACACAGATACGCAGTATTTT
CDR3 protein: CASTRSGRNTDTQYF

clone size: NA
J gene: TRBJ1-4
D gene: NA
V gene: TRBV19
CDR3 DNA: TGTGCCAGTAGTCCCACATCCGGGACAACTAATGAAAAACTGTTTTTT
CDR3 protein: CASSPTSGTTNEKLFF

clone size: NA
J gene: TRBJ1-2
D gene: NA
V gene: TRBV30
CDR3 DNA: TGTGCCTGGAGCCCAGGAAATAGCGCTTATGGCTACACCTTC
CDR3 protein: CAWSPGNSAYGYTF

clone size: NA
J gene: TRBJ2-2
D gene: TRBD2
V gene: TRBV11-3
CDR3 DNA: TGTGCCAGCAGCTCCAGCCTAGCGGGAGAACTCGGGGAGCTGTTTTTT
CDR3 protein: CASSSSLAGELGELFF

clone size: NA
J gene: TRBJ1-2
D gene: TRBD1
V gene: TRBV29-1
CDR3 DNA: TGCAGCGGACAGGGAGCTAACTATGGCTACACCTTC
CDR3 protein: CSGQGANYGYTF

clone size: few
J gene: TRBJ2-1
D gene: TRBD1
V gene: TRBV28
CDR3 DNA: TGTGCCAGCAGTCTCACCAACAGGGGAAGTGAGCAGTTCTTC
CDR3 protein: CASSLTNRGSEQFF

clone size: NA
J gene: TRBJ2-1
D gene: TRBD1
V gene: TRBV19
CDR3 DNA: TGTGCCAGTAGTACCGGGGGACAGGGGTACGATGAGCAGTTCTTC
CDR3 protein: CASSTGGQGYDEQFF

clone size: NA
J gene: TRBJ2-5
D gene: TRBD1
V gene: TRBV9
CDR3 DNA: TGTGCCAGCAGCTCAGACAGGGCGAGTGGGGAGACCCAGTACTTC
CDR3 protein: CASSSDRASGETQYF

clone size: NA
J gene: TRBJ1-6
D gene: NA
V gene: TRBV7-7
CDR3 DNA: TGTGCTAGCAGGGGAGAGGGAAGCGGTTCACCCCTCCACTTT
CDR3 protein: CASRGEGSGSPLHF

clone size: NA
J gene: TRBJ2-5
D gene: TRBD2
V gene: TRBV9
CDR3 DNA: TGTGCCAGCAGCGTAGCTACTAGCGGGGGGTACCAAGAGACCCAGTACTTC
CDR3 protein: CASSVATSGGYQETQYF

clone size: NA
J gene: TRBJ2-4
D gene: NA
V gene: TRBV15
CDR3 DNA: TGTGCCACCAGCAGAGATGGGGAGGCCAAAAACATTCAGTACTTC
CDR3 protein: CATSRDGEAKNIQYF

clone size: NA
J gene: TRBJ1-1
D gene: TRBD1
V gene: TRBV9
CDR3 DNA: TGTGCCAGCAGCGGAGGAGGGACAGGGAAAGAGGTCAACACTGAAGCTTTCTTT
CDR3 protein: CASSGGGTGKEVNTEAFF

clone size: NA
J gene: TRBJ1-2
D gene: NA
V gene: TRBV5-5
CDR3 DNA: TGTGCCAGCAGCACGGACAGCCTCTATGGCTACACCTTC
CDR3 protein: CASSTDSLYGYTF

clone size: once
J gene: TRBJ1-2
D gene: NA
V gene: TRBV28
CDR3 DNA: TGTGCCAGCAGTTTGTCAGGGGTGGGGGAATACTATGGCTACACCTTC
CDR3 protein: CASSLSGVGEYYGYTF

clone size: many
J gene: TRBJ1-2
D gene: NA
V gene: TRBV7-6
CDR3 DNA: TGTGCCAGCAGCTTACAACTGGGCCGGTCGGTAGGCTACACCTTC
CDR3 protein: CASSLQLGRSVGYTF

clone size: NA
J gene: TRBJ2-1
D gene: TRBD2
V gene: TRBV4-2
CDR3 DNA: TGTGCCAGCAGCCAAGAACTAGCGGGAGCCCCCTACAATGAGCAGTTCTTC
CDR3 protein: CASSQELAGAPYNEQFF

clone size: NA
J gene: TRBJ1-5
D gene: NA
V gene: TRBV28
CDR3 DNA: TGTGCCAGCAGTTTAATTAGATATCAGCCCCAGCATTTT
CDR3 protein: CASSLIRYQPQHF

clone size: NA
J gene: TRBJ1-1
D gene: NA
V gene: TRBV7-9
CDR3 DNA: TGTGCCAGCAGCTTTATGTCAGGGGACCTGGACACTGAAGCTTTCTTT
CDR3 protein: CASSFMSGDLDTEAFF

clone size: NA
J gene: TRBJ2-6
D gene: TRBD1
V gene: TRBV4-1
CDR3 DNA: TGCGCCAGCAGAGCCCGACAGGGACCTGGGGCCAACGTCCTGACTTTC
CDR3 protein: CASRARQGPGANVLTF

clone size: NA
J gene: TRBJ2-1
D gene: NA
V gene: TRBV6-5
CDR3 DNA: TGTGCCAGCAGTTCGAGTAGGTCCCTAAGAGGAGAGCAGTTCTTC
CDR3 protein: CASSSSRSLRGEQFF

clone size: few
J gene: TRBJ2-7
D gene: NA
V gene: TRBV6-1
CDR3 DNA: TGTGCCAGCAGTGAGGATCTCGAGGTATACGAGCAGTACTTC
CDR3 protein: CASSEDLEVYEQYF

clone size: NA
J gene: TRBJ1-1
D gene: NA
V gene: TRBV5-6
CDR3 DNA: TGTGCCAGCAGCTTTTCAGGGAATTTGTGGACTGAAGCTTTCTTT
CDR3 protein: CASSFSGNLWTEAFF

clone size: NA
J gene: TRBJ2-3
D gene: NA
V gene: TRBV5-1
CDR3 DNA: TGCGCCAGCAGCTTGGCAGGGCATAGCACAGATACGCAGTATTTT
CDR3 protein: CASSLAGHSTDTQYF